The 13 T cell receptor beta chains below come from one sample, sequenced in a study of T-cell reconstitution after alpha-beta-depleted transplantation in children. Library preparation (for TCRbeta) was performed with unique molecular identifiers. MiXCR was run by TCRdb on the PCR reads, yielding one entry per CDR3 protein. In the table there are approximately 400,000 distinct CDR3 sequences, about a tenth of which are singletons. The input for sequencing was PBMCs from the stem cell graft donor, taken from the stem cell graft. Source of these receptors: a human donor who donated a stem cell graft to a child with acute myeloid leukemia.

The rearrangement uses TRBV20-1 and TRBJ2-7; TRBD2 might be the D (5 bases). With 6 bases removed from V and 4 bases from J, the gap between germline ends came to 13 bases. CDR1 and CDR2 from the germline V gene are DFQATT and SNEGSKA (reference sequence). This CDR3 is 12 amino acids long. DNA of the CDR3: TGCAGTGCCCCTACTAGTTCTTACGAGCAGTACTTC. It specifies CSAPTSSYEQYF.

The chain carries TRBV7-8 and TRBJ2-1; D not certain. Deletions cut 8 bases from V and 7 bases from J, with 18 bases between. The CDR3 runs to 14 residues. Germline loops: CDR1 SGHVS, CDR2 FQNEAQ. CDR3 loop: CASEPGRARNEQFF. CDR3 sequence (DNA): TGTGCCAGCGAACCCGGTCGGGCCAGGAATGAGCAGTTCTTC.

The rearrangement links TRBV5-1 to TRBJ2-1; a possible D gene is TRBD1 (6 bases). The V end was cut by 4 bases, the J end by 3 bases, with 8 bases between. From germline, CDR1 is SGHRS and CDR2 YFSETQ. This CDR3 region has 13 residues. This chain's CDR3 is CASSAGDYNEQFF. The CDR3 nucleotides read TGCGCCAGCAGCGCAGGGGACTACAATGAGCAGTTCTTC. The full variable domain, rest sourced from reference TRBV5-1 and TRBJ2-1, is KAGVTQTPRYLIKTRGQQVTLSCSPISGHRSVSWYQQTPGQGLQFLFEYFSETQRNKGNFPGRFSGRQFSNSRSEMNVSTLELGDSALYLCASSAGDYNEQFFGPGTRLTVL.

Comments on this clonotype: At one boundary the junction diverges from the germline segment, which might be a read error. The rearrangement uses TRBV20-1 and TRBJ2-4, with a weak D call TRBD1 (6 bases). Germline loops: CDR1 DFQATT, CDR2 SNEGSKA (reference sequence). This CDR3 spans 16 amino acids. The CDR3 reads CSARDRMWTAQNIQYF. In DNA form, the CDR3 reads TGCAGTGCTAGAGATCGGATGTGGACAGCCCAAAACATTCAGTACTTC.

This clonotype was detected ten times or more. This chain links TRBV10-3 with TRBJ2-1; 12 bases are shared with TRBD2. This CDR3 contains 16 residues. The trim removed 0 bases at V and 4 bases at J, leaving 1 base unmatched. From germline, CDR1 is ENHRY and CDR2 SYGVKD. The DNA for the CDR3 is TGTGCCATCAGTGAGTCGACTAGCGGGAGATACAATGAGCAGTTCTTC. This translates into CAISESTSGRYNEQFF.

This clonotype has a count of ten or more. The chain uses TRBV5-1 and TRBJ1-1; D perhaps matches TRBD1 (6 bases). The CDR3 extends over 15 amino acids. CDR1 and CDR2 from the germline V gene are SGHRS and YFSETQ. Trimming removed 4 bases from V and 1 base from J, with 14 bases in between. DNA for the CDR3: TGCGCCAGCAGCCCTGACAGGAGACAGAACACTGAAGCTTTCTTT. It is translated as CASSPDRRQNTEAFF.

This chain connects TRBV28 to TRBJ1-1, with 7 bases matching TRBD1. In germline, CDR1 is MDHEN, CDR2 SYDVKM. The J segment lost 1 base and the V segment lost 7 bases, leaving 6 bases of the junction unmatched. This CDR3 is built from 14 residues. In DNA form, the CDR3 reads TGTGCCAGCACCCTGACAGGGAGGAACACTGAAGCTTTCTTT. It yields the protein CASTLTGRNTEAFF.

V usage is TRBV20-1 and J usage is TRBJ2-3; a weak D match, TRBD2 (5 bases). V lost 0 bases and J 4 bases, leaving 8 bases between the germline ends. The CDR3 consists of 13 residues. Germline loops: CDR1 DFQATT, CDR2 SNEGSKA (reference sequence). CDR3 sequence reads: CSARETRPDTQYF. Written as DNA, the CDR3 is TGCAGTGCTAGAGAAACTAGACCAGATACGCAGTATTTT.

In regard to this clonotype: One end of the junction varies from germline; a read error may be responsible. This chain uses TRBV6-6 with TRBJ1-6; D unclear. Germline assignment: CDR1 MNHNY and CDR2 SVGAGI (reference sequence). The CDR3 has 9 residues. In DNA form, the CDR3 reads TGTGCCAGCAGTTACTATCCCCTTTTT. Translating it yields CASSYYPLF.

Only a few counts were recorded for this clonotype. V gene TRBV20-1 combines with J gene TRBJ1-1; no reliable D call. The germline V and J ends were trimmed by 3 bases and 4 bases, with 9 bases remaining between them. The CDR3 runs to 12 residues. The germline V gene has CDR1 DFQATT and CDR2 SNEGSKA (reference sequence). Here the CDR3 DNA reads TGCAGTGCTAGTTTCCGGGTCACTGAAGCTTTCTTT. Its protein is CSASFRVTEAFF.

This clonotype was observed a few times. The V and J genes are TRBV20-1 and TRBJ2-4; D not resolved. CDR1 is DFQATT, CDR2 SNEGSKA, per germline (reference sequence). The length of the CDR3 is 12 residues. Trimming shortened V by 5 bases and J by 7 bases, and 12 bases separated the two germline ends. This CDR3 reads CSAETRRNIQYF. CDR3 nucleotides: TGCAGTGCTGAGACCAGAAGGAACATTCAGTACTTC.

The rearrangement links TRBV29-1 to TRBJ2-1; 8 bases agree with TRBD1. Germline V lookup: CDR1 SQVTM, CDR2 ANQGSEA. The CDR3 is 13 amino acids. The V gene end was trimmed by 7 bases and the J gene end by 3 bases; junction bases not matched to a gene: 5. The CDR3 reads CSDTGGFYNEQFF. The CDR3 DNA is TGCAGCGACACAGGGGGTTTCTACAATGAGCAGTTCTTC.

In this sample, this clonotype turned up a few times. The chain combines TRBV7-9 with TRBJ2-1; the D gene is possibly TRBD2 (7 bases). The germline V gene has CDR1 SEHNR and CDR2 FQNEAQ (reference sequence). The germline V and J ends were trimmed by 3 bases and 3 bases, with 12 bases remaining between them. The CDR3 loop spans 15 amino acids. CDR3 nucleotides: TGTGCCAGCAGCTTTGGGGGGGCTCTCTACAATGAGCAGTTCTTC. Translation: CASSFGGALYNEQFF.